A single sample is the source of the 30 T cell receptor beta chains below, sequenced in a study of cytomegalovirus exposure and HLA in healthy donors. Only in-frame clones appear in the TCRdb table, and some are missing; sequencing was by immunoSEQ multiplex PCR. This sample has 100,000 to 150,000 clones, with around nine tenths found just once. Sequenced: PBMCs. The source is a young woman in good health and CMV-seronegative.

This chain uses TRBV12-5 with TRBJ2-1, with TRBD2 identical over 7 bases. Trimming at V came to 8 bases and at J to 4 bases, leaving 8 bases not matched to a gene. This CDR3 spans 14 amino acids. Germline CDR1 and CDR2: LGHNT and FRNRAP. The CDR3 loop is CASRRGGGYNEQFF. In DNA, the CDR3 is TGTGCTAGTCGCAGAGGCGGGGGTTACAATGAGCAGTTCTTC.

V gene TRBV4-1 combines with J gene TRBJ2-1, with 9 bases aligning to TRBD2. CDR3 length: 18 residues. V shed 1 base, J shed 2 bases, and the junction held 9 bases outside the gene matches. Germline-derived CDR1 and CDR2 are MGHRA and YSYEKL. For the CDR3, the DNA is TGCGCCAGCAGCCAAGCCACACTAGCGGGTACCCCCTACAATGAGCAGTTCTTC. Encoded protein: CASSQATLAGTPYNEQFF.

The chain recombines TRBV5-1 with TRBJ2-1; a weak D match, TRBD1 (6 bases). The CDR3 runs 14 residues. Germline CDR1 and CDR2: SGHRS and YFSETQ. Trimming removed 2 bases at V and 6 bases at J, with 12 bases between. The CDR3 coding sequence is TGCGCCAGCAGCTTAACAGGGATTCCCAATGAGCAGTTCTTC. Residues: CASSLTGIPNEQFF. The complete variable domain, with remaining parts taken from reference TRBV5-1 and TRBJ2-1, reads KAGVTQTPRYLIKTRGQQVTLSCSPISGHRSVSWYQQTPGQGLQFLFEYFSETQRNKGNFPGRFSGRQFSNSRSEMNVSTLELGDSALYLCASSLTGIPNEQFFGPGTRLTVL.

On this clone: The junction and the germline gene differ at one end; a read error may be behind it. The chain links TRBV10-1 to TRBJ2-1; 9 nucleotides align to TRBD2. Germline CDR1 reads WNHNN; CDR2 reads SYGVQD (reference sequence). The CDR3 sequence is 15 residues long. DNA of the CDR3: TGCGCCAGCAGAGAGTCGGCGGGAGGGCACAATGAGCAGTTCTTC. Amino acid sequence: CASRESAGGHNEQFF.

The CDR3 here is CASSLVEETQYF. For the CDR3, the DNA is TGTGCCAGCAGCTTAGTCGAAGAGACCCAGTACTTC. This chain uses TRBV7-6 with TRBJ2-5; D gene uncertain. Germline V lookup: CDR1 SGHVS, CDR2 FNYEAQ. Between the trimmed V and J ends, which lost 1 base and 3 bases, there was a span of 3 bases. This CDR3 spans 12 amino acids.

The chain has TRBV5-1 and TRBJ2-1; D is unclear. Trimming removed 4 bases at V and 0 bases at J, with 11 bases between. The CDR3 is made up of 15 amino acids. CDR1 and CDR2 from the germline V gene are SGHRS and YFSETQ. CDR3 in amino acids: CASSALAASYNEQFF. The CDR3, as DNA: TGCGCCAGCAGCGCCTTGGCGGCCTCCTACAATGAGCAGTTCTTC.

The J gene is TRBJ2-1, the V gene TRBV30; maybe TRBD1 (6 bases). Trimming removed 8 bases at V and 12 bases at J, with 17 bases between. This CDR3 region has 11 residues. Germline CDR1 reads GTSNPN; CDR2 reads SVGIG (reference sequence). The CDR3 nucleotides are TGTGCCGATAATACAGGGATTAGGCAGTTCTTC. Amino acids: CADNTGIRQFF. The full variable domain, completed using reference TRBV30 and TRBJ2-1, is SQTIHQWPATLVQPVGSPLSLECTVEGTSNPNLYWYRQAAGRGLQLLFYSVGIGQISSEVPQNLSASRPQDRQFILSSKKLLLSDSGFYLCADNTGIRQFFGPGTRLTVL.

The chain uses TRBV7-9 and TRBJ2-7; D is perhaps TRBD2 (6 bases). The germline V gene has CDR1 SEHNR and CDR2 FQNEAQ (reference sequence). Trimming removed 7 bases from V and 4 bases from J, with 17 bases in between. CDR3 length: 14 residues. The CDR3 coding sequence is TGTGCCAGCACCGAAGCAGGAGGGAAATACGAGCAGTACTTC. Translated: CASTEAGGKYEQYF.

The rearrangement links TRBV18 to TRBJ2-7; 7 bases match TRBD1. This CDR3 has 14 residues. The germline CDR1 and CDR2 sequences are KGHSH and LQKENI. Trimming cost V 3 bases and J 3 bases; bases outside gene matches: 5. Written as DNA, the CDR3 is TGTGCCAGCTCACCCGGGACAGACAGCTACGAGCAGTACTTC. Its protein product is CASSPGTDSYEQYF.

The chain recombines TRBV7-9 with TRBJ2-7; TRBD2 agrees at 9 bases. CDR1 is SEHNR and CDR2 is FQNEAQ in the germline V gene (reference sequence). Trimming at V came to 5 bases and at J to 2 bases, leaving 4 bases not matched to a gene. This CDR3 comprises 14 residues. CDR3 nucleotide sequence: TGTGCCAGCAGCGGGGGACTAGCAGCCTACGAGCAGTACTTC. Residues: CASSGGLAAYEQYF.

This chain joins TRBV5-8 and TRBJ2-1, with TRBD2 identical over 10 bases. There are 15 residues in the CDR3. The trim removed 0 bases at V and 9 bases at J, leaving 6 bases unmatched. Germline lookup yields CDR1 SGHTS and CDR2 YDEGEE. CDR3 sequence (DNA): TGTGCCAGCAGCTTGGTCGGACTAGCGGCCGGTGAGCAGTTCTTC. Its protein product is CASSLVGLAAGEQFF.

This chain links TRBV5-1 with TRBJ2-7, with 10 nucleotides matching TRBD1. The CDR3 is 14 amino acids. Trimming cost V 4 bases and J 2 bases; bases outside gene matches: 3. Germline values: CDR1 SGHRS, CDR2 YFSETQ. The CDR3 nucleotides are TGCGCCAGCAGCGGGACAGGGGATGCCTACGAGCAGTACTTC. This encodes CASSGTGDAYEQYF.

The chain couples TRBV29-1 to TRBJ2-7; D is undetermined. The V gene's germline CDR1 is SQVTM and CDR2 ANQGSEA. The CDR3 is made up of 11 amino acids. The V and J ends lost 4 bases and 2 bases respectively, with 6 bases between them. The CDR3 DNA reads TGCAGCGTTGCTGAGGCCTACGAGCAGTACTTC. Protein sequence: CSVAEAYEQYF.

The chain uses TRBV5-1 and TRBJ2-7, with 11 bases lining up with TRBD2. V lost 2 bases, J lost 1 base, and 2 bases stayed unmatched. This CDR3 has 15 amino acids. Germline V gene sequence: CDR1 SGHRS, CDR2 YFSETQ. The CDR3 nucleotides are TGCGCCAGCAGCTTATGGACTAGCGGGTCCTACGAGCAGTACTTC. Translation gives CASSLWTSGSYEQYF. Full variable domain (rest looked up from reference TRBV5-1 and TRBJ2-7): KAGVTQTPRYLIKTRGQQVTLSCSPISGHRSVSWYQQTPGQGLQFLFEYFSETQRNKGNFPGRFSGRQFSNSRSEMNVSTLELGDSALYLCASSLWTSGSYEQYFGPGTRLTVT.

The DNA of the CDR3 is TGTGCCAGCAGTTGGGACAGGCACCGCAATCAGCCCCAGCATTTT. As protein: CASSWDRHRNQPQHF. This chain connects TRBV6-5 to TRBJ1-5, with 8 positions matching TRBD1. The junction had 4 bases not matched to a gene; V was cut back by 4 bases and J by 2 bases. Germline CDR1 reads MNHEY; CDR2 reads SVGAGI. CDR3 length: 15 amino acids.

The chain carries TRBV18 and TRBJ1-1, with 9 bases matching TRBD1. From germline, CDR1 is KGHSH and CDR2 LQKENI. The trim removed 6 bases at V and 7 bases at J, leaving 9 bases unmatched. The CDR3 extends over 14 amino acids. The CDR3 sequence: CASSPDRGYGEAFF. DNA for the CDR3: TGTGCCAGCTCGCCAGACAGGGGGTACGGTGAAGCTTTCTTT.

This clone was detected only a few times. CDR3 sequence (DNA): TGTGCCAGCAGTACCTGGCCGAACACCGGGGAGCTGTTTTTT. Translation gives CASSTWPNTGELFF. V and J are TRBV6-6 and TRBJ2-2; D remains unclear. The CDR3 is made up of 14 amino acids. CDR1 and CDR2 from the germline V gene are MNHNY and SVGAGI (reference sequence). The V end lost 5 bases, the J end lost 0 bases, and 7 bases lay between the germline ends.

This CDR3 is CASSETQRATLWPQYF. The CDR3 nucleotides read TGTGCCAGCAGCGAAACCCAGCGGGCAACCCTTTGGCCGCAGTATTTT. The chain links TRBV9 to TRBJ2-3, with D possibly TRBD2 on 6 matching bases. Trimming took off 3 bases at V and 10 bases at J, with 24 bases between the two ends. This CDR3 region has 16 residues. Germline loops: CDR1 SGDLS, CDR2 YYNGEE.

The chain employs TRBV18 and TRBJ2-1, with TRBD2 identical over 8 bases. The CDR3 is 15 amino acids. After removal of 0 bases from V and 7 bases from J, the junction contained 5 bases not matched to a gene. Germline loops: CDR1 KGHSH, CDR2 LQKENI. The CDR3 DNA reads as TGTGCCAGCTCACCACCCGGGAGGGAGAGGAATGAGCAGTTCTTC. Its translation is CASSPPGRERNEQFF.

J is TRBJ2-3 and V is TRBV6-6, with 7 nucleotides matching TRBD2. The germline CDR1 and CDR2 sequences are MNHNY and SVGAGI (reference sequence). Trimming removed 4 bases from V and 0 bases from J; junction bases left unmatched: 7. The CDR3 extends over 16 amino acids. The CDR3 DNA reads TGTGCCAGCAGTTCCGGACTAGTTGTTAGCACAGATACGCAGTATTTT. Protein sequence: CASSSGLVVSTDTQYF.

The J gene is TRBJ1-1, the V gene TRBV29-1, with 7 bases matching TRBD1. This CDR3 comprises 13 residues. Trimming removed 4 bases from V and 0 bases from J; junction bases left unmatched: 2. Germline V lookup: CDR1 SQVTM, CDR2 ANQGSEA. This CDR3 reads CSVAGQMNTEAFF. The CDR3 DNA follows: TGCAGCGTTGCGGGACAGATGAACACTGAAGCTTTCTTT.

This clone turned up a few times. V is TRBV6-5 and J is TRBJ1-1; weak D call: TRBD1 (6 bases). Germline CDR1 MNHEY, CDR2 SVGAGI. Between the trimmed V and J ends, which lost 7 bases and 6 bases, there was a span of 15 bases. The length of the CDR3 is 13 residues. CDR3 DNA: TGTGCCAGCACGAGGGGGGGGCGGGCTGAAGCTTTCTTT. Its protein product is CASTRGGRAEAFF.

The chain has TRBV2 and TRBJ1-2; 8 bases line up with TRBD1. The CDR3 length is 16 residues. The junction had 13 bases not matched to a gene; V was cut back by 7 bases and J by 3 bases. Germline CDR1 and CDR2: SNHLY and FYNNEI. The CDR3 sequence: CASTRDWTGLDYGYTF. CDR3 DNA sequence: TGTGCCAGCACTCGGGACTGGACAGGGTTGGACTATGGCTACACCTTC.

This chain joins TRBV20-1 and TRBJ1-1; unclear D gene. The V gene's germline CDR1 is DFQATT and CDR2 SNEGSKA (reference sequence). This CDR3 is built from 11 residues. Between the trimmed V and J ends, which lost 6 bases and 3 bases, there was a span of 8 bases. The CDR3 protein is CSAPGDTEAFF. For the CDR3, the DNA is TGCAGTGCCCCCGGGGACACTGAAGCTTTCTTT.

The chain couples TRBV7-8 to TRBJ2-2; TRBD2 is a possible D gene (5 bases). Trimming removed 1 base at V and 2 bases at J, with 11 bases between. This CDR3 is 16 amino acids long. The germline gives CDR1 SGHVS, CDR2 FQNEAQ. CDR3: CASSLERVPNTGELFF. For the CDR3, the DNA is TGTGCCAGCAGCTTAGAGAGGGTCCCAAACACCGGGGAGCTGTTTTTT.

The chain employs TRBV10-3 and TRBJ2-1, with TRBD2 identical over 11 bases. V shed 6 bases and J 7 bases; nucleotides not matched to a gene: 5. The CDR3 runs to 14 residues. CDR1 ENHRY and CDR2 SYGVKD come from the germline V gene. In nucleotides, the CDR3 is TGTGCCATCAGGACCGGGACTAGCGGAAATGAGCAGTTCTTC. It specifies CAIRTGTSGNEQFF.

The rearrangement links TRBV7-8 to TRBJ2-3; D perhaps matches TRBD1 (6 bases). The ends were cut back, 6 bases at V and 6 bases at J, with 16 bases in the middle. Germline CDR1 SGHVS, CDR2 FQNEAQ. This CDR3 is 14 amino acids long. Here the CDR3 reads CASREQGIGDTQYF. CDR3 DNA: TGTGCCAGCAGAGAACAGGGAATAGGGGATACGCAGTATTTT.

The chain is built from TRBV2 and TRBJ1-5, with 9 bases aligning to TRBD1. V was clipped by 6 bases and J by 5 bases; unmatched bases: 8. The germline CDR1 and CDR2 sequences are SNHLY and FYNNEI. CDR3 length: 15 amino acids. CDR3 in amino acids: CASRPEQGADQPQHF. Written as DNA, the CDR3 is TGTGCCAGCAGGCCGGAACAGGGGGCGGATCAGCCCCAGCATTTT.

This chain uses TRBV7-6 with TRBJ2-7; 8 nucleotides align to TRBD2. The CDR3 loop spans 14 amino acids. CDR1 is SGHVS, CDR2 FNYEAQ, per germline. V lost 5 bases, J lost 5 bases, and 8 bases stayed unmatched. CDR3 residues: CASSVIREGHEQYF. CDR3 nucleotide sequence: TGTGCCAGCAGCGTTATCCGGGAGGGCCACGAGCAGTACTTC.

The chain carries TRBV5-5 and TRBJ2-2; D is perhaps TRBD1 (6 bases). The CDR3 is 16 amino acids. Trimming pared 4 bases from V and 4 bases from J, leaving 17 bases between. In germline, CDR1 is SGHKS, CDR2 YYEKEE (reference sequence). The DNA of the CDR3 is TGTGCCAGCAGCCTCGGGCCCAGGGGTGTCACCGGGGAGCTGTTTTTT. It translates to CASSLGPRGVTGELFF. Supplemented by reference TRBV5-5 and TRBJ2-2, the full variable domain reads DAGVTQSPTHLIKTRGQQVTLRCSPISGHKSVSWYQQVLGQGPQFIFQYYEKEERGRGNFPDRFSARQFPNYSSELNVNALLLGDSALYLCASSLGPRGVTGELFFGEGSRLTVL.